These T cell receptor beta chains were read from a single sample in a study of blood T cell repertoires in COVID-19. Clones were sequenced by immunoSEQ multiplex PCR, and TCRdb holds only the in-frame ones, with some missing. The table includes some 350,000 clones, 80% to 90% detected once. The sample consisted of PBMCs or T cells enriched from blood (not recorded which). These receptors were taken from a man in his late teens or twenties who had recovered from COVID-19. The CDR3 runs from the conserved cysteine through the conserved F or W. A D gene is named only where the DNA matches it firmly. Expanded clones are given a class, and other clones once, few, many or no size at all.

CDR3 protein: CASSPDPGQGRGKLFF
CDR3 DNA: TGTGCCAGCAGCCCAGACCCGGGACAGGGGCGCGGAAAACTGTTTTTT
clone size: few
D gene: TRBD1
J gene: TRBJ1-4
V gene: TRBV7-9

CDR3 protein: CASSFATNTEAFF
CDR3 DNA: TGTGCCAGCAGTTTTGCGACAAACACTGAAGCTTTCTTT
clone size: .
D gene: .
J gene: TRBJ1-1
V gene: TRBV27

CDR3 protein: CASRLSGTGNYEQYF
CDR3 DNA: TGTGCCAGCAGACTTAGCGGGACAGGGAACTACGAGCAGTACTTC
clone size: .
D gene: .
J gene: TRBJ2-7
V gene: TRBV27

CDR3 protein: CASSLSFGGNEQFF
CDR3 DNA: TGTGCCAGCAGCTTATCTTTTGGGGGGAATGAGCAGTTCTTC
clone size: .
D gene: .
J gene: TRBJ2-1
V gene: TRBV7-8

CDR3 protein: CASSWGQGQYEKLFF
CDR3 DNA: TGTGCCAGTAGTTGGGGGCAAGGGCAGTATGAAAAACTGTTTTTT
clone size: .
D gene: .
J gene: TRBJ1-4
V gene: TRBV19

CDR3 protein: CASSLRIQGRAYRDTQYF
CDR3 DNA: TGTGCCAGCTCCCTCCGAATACAGGGGCGCGCTTATAGAGATACGCAGTATTTT
clone size: .
D gene: TRBD1
J gene: TRBJ2-3
V gene: TRBV18

CDR3 protein: CASRDRGATYEQYF
CDR3 DNA: TGTGCCAGCAGAGACAGGGGGGCGACCTACGAGCAGTACTTC
clone size: .
D gene: TRBD1
J gene: TRBJ2-7
V gene: TRBV28

CDR3 protein: CATSTNPGANYGYTF
CDR3 DNA: TGTGCCACCAGCACCAATCCGGGAGCTAACTATGGCTACACCTTC
clone size: .
D gene: .
J gene: TRBJ1-2
V gene: TRBV15

CDR3 protein: CASSFRTGSYEQYF
CDR3 DNA: TGCGCCAGCAGCTTCAGGACTGGCTCCTACGAGCAGTACTTC
clone size: .
D gene: .
J gene: TRBJ2-7
V gene: TRBV5-1

CDR3 protein: CASSKATGGVWGYTF
CDR3 DNA: TGTGCCAGCAGCAAAGCGACAGGGGGCGTCTGGGGCTACACCTTC
clone size: .
D gene: .
J gene: TRBJ1-2
V gene: TRBV21-1

CDR3 protein: CASSLAGRFITSYNEQFF
CDR3 DNA: TGTGCCAGCAGTTTGGCAGGGAGGTTTATTACATCCTACAATGAGCAGTTCTTC
clone size: .
D gene: .
J gene: TRBJ2-1
V gene: TRBV27

CDR3 protein: CASSTTGTGDTEAFF
CDR3 DNA: TGTGCCAGCAGCACGACCGGGACAGGCGACACTGAAGCTTTCTTT
clone size: .
D gene: TRBD1
J gene: TRBJ1-1
V gene: TRBV7-3

CDR3 protein: CASSLTSGTDTQYF
CDR3 DNA: TGTGCCAGCAGCTTAACTAGCGGGACAGATACGCAGTATTTT
clone size: .
D gene: TRBD2
J gene: TRBJ2-3
V gene: TRBV7-9

CDR3 protein: CASRRRLSGRASGELFF
CDR3 DNA: TGTGCCAGCAGGCGACGTCTTAGCGGGAGGGCCTCCGGGGAGCTGTTTTTT
clone size: many
D gene: TRBD2
J gene: TRBJ2-2
V gene: TRBV11-2

CDR3 protein: CASSQGRAEAFF
CDR3 DNA: TGCGCCAGCAGCCAAGGCAGGGCTGAAGCTTTCTTT
clone size: few
D gene: .
J gene: TRBJ1-1
V gene: TRBV4-3

CDR3 protein: CASGQTGVNEQFF
CDR3 DNA: TGTGCCAGCGGACAAACTGGGGTCAATGAGCAGTTCTTC
clone size: .
D gene: .
J gene: TRBJ2-1
V gene: TRBV3-1/TRBV3-2

CDR3 protein: CASNRDTQYF
CDR3 DNA: TGTGCCAGCAATCGAGATACGCAGTATTTT
clone size: .
D gene: .
J gene: TRBJ2-3
V gene: TRBV6-5

CDR3 protein: CASSVWPRGHNEQFF
CDR3 DNA: TGTGCCAGCAGCGTATGGCCCAGGGGCCACAATGAGCAGTTCTTC
clone size: few
D gene: .
J gene: TRBJ2-1
V gene: TRBV9

CDR3 protein: CASRRGGMSSGANVLTF
CDR3 DNA: TGTGCCAGCAGACGAGGGGGCATGAGCTCTGGGGCCAACGTCCTGACTTTC
clone size: .
D gene: TRBD1
J gene: TRBJ2-6
V gene: TRBV28

CDR3 protein: CASSYERGRTGHSGNTIYF
CDR3 DNA: TGTGCCAGCAGTTACGAACGCGGGAGGACAGGACACTCTGGAAACACCATATATTTT
clone size: .
D gene: TRBD1
J gene: TRBJ1-3
V gene: TRBV6-2/TRBV6-3

CDR3 protein: CASSESATGYNSPLHF
CDR3 DNA: TGTGCCAGCAGTGAATCCGCCACGGGGTATAATTCACCCCTCCACTTT
clone size: .
D gene: .
J gene: TRBJ1-6
V gene: TRBV2

CDR3 protein: CASRAGGTDTQYF
CDR3 DNA: TGTGCCAGCAGAGCCGGGGGCACAGATACGCAGTATTTT
clone size: .
D gene: .
J gene: TRBJ2-3
V gene: TRBV9

CDR3 protein: CASSVVGASETQYF
CDR3 DNA: TGTGCCAGCAGCGTAGTAGGGGCGTCAGAGACCCAGTACTTC
clone size: .
D gene: .
J gene: TRBJ2-5
V gene: TRBV9

CDR3 protein: CASSFRRAGGELFF
CDR3 DNA: TGTGCCAGCAGCTTTAGGAGAGCGGGCGGGGAGCTGTTTTTT
clone size: .
D gene: .
J gene: TRBJ2-2
V gene: TRBV5-6

CDR3 protein: CASSSTGSGNTIYF
CDR3 DNA: TGTGCCAGCAGCTCGACAGGCTCTGGAAACACCATATATTTT
clone size: .
D gene: .
J gene: TRBJ1-3
V gene: TRBV5-4

CDR3 protein: CASSRVTASSGNTIYF
CDR3 DNA: TGTGCCAGCAGCCGTGTAACAGCCAGCTCTGGAAACACCATATATTTT
clone size: .
D gene: .
J gene: TRBJ1-3
V gene: TRBV3-1/TRBV3-2

CDR3 protein: CASSGRSGNTEAFF
CDR3 DNA: TGTGCCAGCAGTGGTAGATCAGGGAATACTGAAGCTTTCTTT
clone size: .
D gene: .
J gene: TRBJ1-1
V gene: TRBV2

CDR3 protein: CASSSDRTDTQYF
CDR3 DNA: TGTGCCAGCAGCTCGGACAGAACAGATACGCAGTATTTT
clone size: .
D gene: .
J gene: TRBJ2-3
V gene: TRBV7-2

CDR3 protein: CASSNRQDGTGELFF
CDR3 DNA: TGCGCCAGCAGCAACCGACAGGATGGCACCGGGGAGCTGTTTTTT
clone size: .
D gene: .
J gene: TRBJ2-2
V gene: TRBV5-1

CDR3 protein: CASSHPQGISGNTIYF
CDR3 DNA: TGTGCCAGCAGCCATCCACAGGGTATTTCTGGAAACACCATATATTTT
clone size: .
D gene: .
J gene: TRBJ1-3
V gene: TRBV9

CDR3 protein: CASSLTGEKLFF
CDR3 DNA: TGTGCCAGCAGCTTGACGGGTGAAAAACTGTTTTTT
clone size: .
D gene: .
J gene: TRBJ1-4
V gene: TRBV5-5

CDR3 protein: CASSASGPNTIYF
CDR3 DNA: TGTGCCAGCAGCGCCTCAGGGCCTAACACCATATATTTT
clone size: .
D gene: .
J gene: TRBJ1-3
V gene: TRBV9

CDR3 protein: CATSRVSGQIYEQYF
CDR3 DNA: TGTGCCACCAGCAGGGTAAGCGGGCAGATCTACGAGCAGTACTTC
clone size: .
D gene: .
J gene: TRBJ2-7
V gene: TRBV15

CDR3 protein: CAITPRLADYNEQFF
CDR3 DNA: TGTGCCATCACCCCGCGACTAGCGGACTACAATGAGCAGTTCTTC
clone size: .
D gene: TRBD2
J gene: TRBJ2-1
V gene: TRBV10-3

CDR3 protein: CASSSGSAGGPTDTQYF
CDR3 DNA: TGCGCCAGCAGCTCGGGCAGCGCGGGGGGACCCACAGATACGCAGTATTTT
clone size: .
D gene: TRBD2
J gene: TRBJ2-3
V gene: TRBV5-1

CDR3 protein: CASSTTSGRVRGLNEQFF
CDR3 DNA: TGTGCCAGCAGCACCACTAGCGGGAGGGTCCGAGGCCTGAATGAGCAGTTCTTC
clone size: .
D gene: TRBD2
J gene: TRBJ2-1
V gene: TRBV9

CDR3 protein: CATSRKRVTNEKLFF
CDR3 DNA: TGTGCCACCAGCAGGAAGCGCGTGACTAATGAAAAACTGTTTTTT
clone size: .
D gene: .
J gene: TRBJ1-4
V gene: TRBV15

CDR3 protein: CASSPDRGNYEQYF
CDR3 DNA: TGTGCCAGCAGCCCGGACAGGGGCAACTACGAGCAGTACTTC
clone size: .
D gene: TRBD1
J gene: TRBJ2-7
V gene: TRBV13

CDR3 protein: CSVDLGVGGEQYF
CDR3 DNA: TGCAGCGTTGATTTAGGGGTAGGGGGCGAGCAGTACTTC
clone size: .
D gene: .
J gene: TRBJ2-7
V gene: TRBV29-1

CDR3 protein: CASSPASEGETQYF
CDR3 DNA: TGTGCCAGCAGCCCCGCTTCGGAGGGGGAGACCCAGTACTTC
clone size: .
D gene: .
J gene: TRBJ2-5
V gene: TRBV5-4

CDR3 protein: CASWSGFQAFF
CDR3 DNA: TGTGCCAGCTGGTCAGGTTTCCAAGCTTTCTTT
clone size: .
D gene: .
J gene: TRBJ1-1
V gene: TRBV6-4

CDR3 protein: CASNGQGIGQPQHF
CDR3 DNA: TGTGCCAGCAATGGACAGGGCATAGGTCAGCCCCAGCATTTT
clone size: .
D gene: TRBD1
J gene: TRBJ1-5
V gene: TRBV28

CDR3 protein: CASSAENRFDGYTF
CDR3 DNA: TGTGCCAGCAGCGCCGAGAACAGGTTTGACGGCTACACCTTC
clone size: .
D gene: .
J gene: TRBJ1-2
V gene: TRBV4-2

CDR3 protein: CASSLNRENTEAFF
CDR3 DNA: TGTGCCAGCAGCTTAAACAGGGAGAACACTGAAGCTTTCTTT
clone size: .
D gene: .
J gene: TRBJ1-1
V gene: TRBV7-3

CDR3 protein: CASNHLTVTDTQYF
CDR3 DNA: TGCGCCAGCAACCACCTGACAGTCACAGATACGCAGTATTTT
clone size: .
D gene: .
J gene: TRBJ2-3
V gene: TRBV5-1

CDR3 protein: CASSSGGRGNQPQHF
CDR3 DNA: TGTGCCAGTAGTTCAGGGGGCCGAGGCAATCAGCCCCAGCATTTT
clone size: .
D gene: TRBD1
J gene: TRBJ1-5
V gene: TRBV19

CDR3 protein: CATSDFSQGELFF
CDR3 DNA: TGTGCCACCAGTGATTTTTCCCAAGGGGAGCTGTTTTTT
clone size: .
D gene: .
J gene: TRBJ2-2
V gene: TRBV24-1